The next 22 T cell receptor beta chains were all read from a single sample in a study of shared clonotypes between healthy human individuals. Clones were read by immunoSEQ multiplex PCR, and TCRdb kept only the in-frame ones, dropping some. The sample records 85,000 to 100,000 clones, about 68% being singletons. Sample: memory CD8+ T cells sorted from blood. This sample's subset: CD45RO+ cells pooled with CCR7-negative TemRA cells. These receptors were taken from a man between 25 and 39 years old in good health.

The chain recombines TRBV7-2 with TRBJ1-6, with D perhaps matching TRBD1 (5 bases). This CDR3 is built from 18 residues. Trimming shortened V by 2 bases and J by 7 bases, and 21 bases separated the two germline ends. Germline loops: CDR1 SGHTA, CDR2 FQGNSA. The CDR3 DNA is TGTGCCAGCAGCTTAAGGTTATTCGGGACTGACCCGAATTCACCCCTCCACTTT. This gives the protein CASSLRLFGTDPNSPLHF.

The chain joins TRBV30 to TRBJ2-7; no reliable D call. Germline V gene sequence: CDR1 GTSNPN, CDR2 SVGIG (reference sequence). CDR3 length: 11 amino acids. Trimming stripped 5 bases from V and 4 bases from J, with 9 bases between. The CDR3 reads CAWAGEYEQYF. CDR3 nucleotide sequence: TGTGCCTGGGCCGGAGAGTACGAGCAGTACTTC.

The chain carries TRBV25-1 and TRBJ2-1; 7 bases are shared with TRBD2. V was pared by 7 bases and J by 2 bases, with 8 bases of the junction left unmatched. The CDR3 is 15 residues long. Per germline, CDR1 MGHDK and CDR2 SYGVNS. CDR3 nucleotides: TGTGCCAGCACGGGGCGGGAGACAGCCTACAATGAGCAGTTCTTC. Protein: CASTGRETAYNEQFF. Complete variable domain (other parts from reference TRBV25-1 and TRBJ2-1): EADIYQTPRYLVIGTGKKITLECSQTMGHDKMYWYQQDPGMELHLIHYSYGVNSTEKGDLSSESTVSRIRTEHFPLTLESARPSHTSQYLCASTGRETAYNEQFFGPGTRLTVL.

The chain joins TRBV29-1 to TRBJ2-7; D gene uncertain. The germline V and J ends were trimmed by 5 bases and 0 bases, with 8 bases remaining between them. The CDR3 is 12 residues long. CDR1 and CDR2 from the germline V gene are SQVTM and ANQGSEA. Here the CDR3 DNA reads TGCAGCGTTTTCGTGGGCTCCTACGAGCAGTACTTC. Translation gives CSVFVGSYEQYF.

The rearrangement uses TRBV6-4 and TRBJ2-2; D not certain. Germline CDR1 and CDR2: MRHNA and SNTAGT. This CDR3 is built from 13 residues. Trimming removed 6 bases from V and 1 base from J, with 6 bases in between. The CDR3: CASSTENTGELFF. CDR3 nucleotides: TGTGCCAGCAGCACAGAGAACACCGGGGAGCTGTTTTTT.

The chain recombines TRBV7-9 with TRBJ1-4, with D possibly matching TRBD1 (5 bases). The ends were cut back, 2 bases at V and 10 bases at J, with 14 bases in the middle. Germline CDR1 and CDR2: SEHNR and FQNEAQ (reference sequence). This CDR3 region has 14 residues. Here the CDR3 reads CASSLSKGRGKLFF. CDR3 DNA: TGTGCCAGCAGCTTAAGTAAGGGGCGCGGAAAACTGTTTTTT.

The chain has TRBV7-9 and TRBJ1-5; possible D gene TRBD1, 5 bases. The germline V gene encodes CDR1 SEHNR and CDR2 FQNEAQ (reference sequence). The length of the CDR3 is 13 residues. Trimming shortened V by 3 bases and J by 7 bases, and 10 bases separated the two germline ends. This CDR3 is CASSFGGVQPQHF. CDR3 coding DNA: TGTGCCAGCAGCTTTGGGGGAGTGCAGCCCCAGCATTTT. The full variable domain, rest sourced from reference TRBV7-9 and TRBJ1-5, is DTGVSQNPRHKITKRGQNVTFRCDPISEHNRLYWYRQTLGQGPEFLTYFQNEAQLEKSRLLSDRFSAERPKGSFSTLEIQRTEQGDSAMYLCASSFGGVQPQHFGDGTRLSIL.

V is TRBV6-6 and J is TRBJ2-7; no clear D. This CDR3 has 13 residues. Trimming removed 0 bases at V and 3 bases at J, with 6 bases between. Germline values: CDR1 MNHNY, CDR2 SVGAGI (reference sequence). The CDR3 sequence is CASSYSVSYEQYF. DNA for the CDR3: TGTGCCAGCAGTTACTCGGTTAGCTACGAGCAGTACTTC.

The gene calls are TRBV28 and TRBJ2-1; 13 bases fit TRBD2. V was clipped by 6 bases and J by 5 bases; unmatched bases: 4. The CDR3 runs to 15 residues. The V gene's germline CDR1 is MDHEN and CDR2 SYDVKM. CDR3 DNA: TGTGCCAGCAGCCGAGGACTAGCGGGAGACAATGAGCAGTTCTTC. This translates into CASSRGLAGDNEQFF.

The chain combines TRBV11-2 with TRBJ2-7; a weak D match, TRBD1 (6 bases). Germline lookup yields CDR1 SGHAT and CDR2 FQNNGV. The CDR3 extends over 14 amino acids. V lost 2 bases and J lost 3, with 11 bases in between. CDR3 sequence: CASSLHRDYYEQYF. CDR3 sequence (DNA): TGTGCCAGCAGCTTACACAGGGATTACTACGAGCAGTACTTC.

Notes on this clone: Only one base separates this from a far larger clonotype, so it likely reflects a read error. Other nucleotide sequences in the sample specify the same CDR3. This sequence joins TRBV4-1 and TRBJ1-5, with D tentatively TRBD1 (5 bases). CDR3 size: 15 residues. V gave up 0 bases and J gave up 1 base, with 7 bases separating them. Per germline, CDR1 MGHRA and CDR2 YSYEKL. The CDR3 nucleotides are TGCGCCAGCAGCCAAGAATGGGACAGCAATCAGCCCCAGCATTTT. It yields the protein CASSQEWDSNQPQHF.

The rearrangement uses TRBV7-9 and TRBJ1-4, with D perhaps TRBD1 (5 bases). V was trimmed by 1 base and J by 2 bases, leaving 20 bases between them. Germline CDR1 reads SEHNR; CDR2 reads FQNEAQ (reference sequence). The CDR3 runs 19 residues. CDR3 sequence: CASSLGFRGFPYTNEKLFF. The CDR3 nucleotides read TGTGCCAGCAGCTTAGGGTTCCGGGGGTTTCCCTACACTAATGAAAAACTGTTTTTT.

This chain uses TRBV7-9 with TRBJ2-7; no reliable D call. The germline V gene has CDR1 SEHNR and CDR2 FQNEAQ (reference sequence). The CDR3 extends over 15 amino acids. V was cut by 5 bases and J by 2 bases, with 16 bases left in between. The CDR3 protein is CASSLRAEIPYEQYF. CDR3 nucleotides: TGTGCCAGCAGCCTCAGAGCCGAGATCCCCTACGAGCAGTACTTC. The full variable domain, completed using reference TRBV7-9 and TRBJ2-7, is DTGVSQNPRHKITKRGQNVTFRCDPISEHNRLYWYRQTLGQGPEFLTYFQNEAQLEKSRLLSDRFSAERPKGSFSTLEIQRTEQGDSAMYLCASSLRAEIPYEQYFGPGTRLTVT.

The CDR3 sequence is CASSLRSNTGELFF. CDR3 nucleotide sequence: TGTGCCAGCAGCCTCCGGTCAAACACCGGGGAGCTGTTTTTT. The chain recombines TRBV5-5 with TRBJ2-2; no reliable D call. The CDR3 runs 14 residues. Per the germline V gene, CDR1 is SGHKS and CDR2 is YYEKEE (reference sequence). V dropped 4 bases and J dropped 2 bases, with 9 bases sitting between them.

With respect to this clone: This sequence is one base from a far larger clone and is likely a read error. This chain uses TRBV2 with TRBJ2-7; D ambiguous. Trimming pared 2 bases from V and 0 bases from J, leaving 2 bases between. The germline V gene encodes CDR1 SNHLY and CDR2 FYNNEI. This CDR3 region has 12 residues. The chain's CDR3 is CASSESSYEQYF. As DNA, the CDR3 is TGTGCCAGCAGTGAATCCTCCTACGAGCAGTACTTC.

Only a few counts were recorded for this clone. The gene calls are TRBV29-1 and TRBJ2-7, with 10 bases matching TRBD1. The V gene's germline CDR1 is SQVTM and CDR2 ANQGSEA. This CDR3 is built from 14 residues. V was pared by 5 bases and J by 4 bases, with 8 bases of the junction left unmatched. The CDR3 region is CSVKPGQGIYEQYF. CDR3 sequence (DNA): TGCAGCGTTAAGCCGGGACAGGGGATATACGAGCAGTACTTC.

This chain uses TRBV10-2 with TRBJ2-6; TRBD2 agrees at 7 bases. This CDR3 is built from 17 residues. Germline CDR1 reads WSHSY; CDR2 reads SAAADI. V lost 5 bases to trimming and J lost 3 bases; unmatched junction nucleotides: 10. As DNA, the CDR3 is TGCGCCAGCAGTTTATGGACTAGATCTTTTGGGGCCAACGTCCTGACTTTC. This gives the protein CASSLWTRSFGANVLTF.

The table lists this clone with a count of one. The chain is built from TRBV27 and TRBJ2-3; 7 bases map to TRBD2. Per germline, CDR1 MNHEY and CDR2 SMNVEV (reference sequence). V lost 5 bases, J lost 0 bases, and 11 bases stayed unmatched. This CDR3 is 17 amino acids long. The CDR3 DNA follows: TGTGCCAGCAGTCCGTCCAGTCTAGCGGATAGCACAGATACGCAGTATTTT. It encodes CASSPSSLADSTDTQYF.

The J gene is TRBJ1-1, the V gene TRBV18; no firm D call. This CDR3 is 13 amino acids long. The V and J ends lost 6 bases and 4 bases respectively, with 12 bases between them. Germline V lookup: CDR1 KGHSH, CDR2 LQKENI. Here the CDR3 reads CASSRDPGTEAFF. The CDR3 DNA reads TGTGCCAGCTCGAGAGATCCGGGCACTGAAGCTTTCTTT.

The CDR3 coding sequence is TGTGCCAGTGAACAGGGGAACACCGGGGAGCTGTTTTTT. Amino acid sequence: CASEQGNTGELFF. The chain links TRBV27 to TRBJ2-2, with D possibly matching TRBD1 (6 bases). Trimming took 9 bases from V and 1 from J, leaving 9 bases between them. CDR1 is MNHEY and CDR2 is SMNVEV in the germline V gene (reference sequence). This CDR3 has 13 residues.

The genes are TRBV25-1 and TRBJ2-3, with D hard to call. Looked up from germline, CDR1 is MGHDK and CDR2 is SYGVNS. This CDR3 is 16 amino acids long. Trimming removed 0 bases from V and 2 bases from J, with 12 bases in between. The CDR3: CASSEYRPAVTDTQYF. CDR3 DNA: TGTGCCAGCAGTGAATATAGGCCCGCCGTCACAGATACGCAGTATTTT.

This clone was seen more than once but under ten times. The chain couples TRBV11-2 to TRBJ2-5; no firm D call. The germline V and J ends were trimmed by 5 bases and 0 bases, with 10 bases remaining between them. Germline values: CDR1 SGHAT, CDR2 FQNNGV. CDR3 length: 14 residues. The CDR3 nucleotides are TGTGCCAGCAGCCTCGCCCGTGACCAAGAGACCCAGTACTTC. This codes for CASSLARDQETQYF. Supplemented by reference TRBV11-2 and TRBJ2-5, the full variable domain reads EAGVAQSPRYKIIEKRQSVAFWCNPISGHATLYWYQQILGQGPKLLIQFQNNGVVDDSQLPKDRFSAERLKGVDSTLKIQPAKLEDSAVYLCASSLARDQETQYFGPGTRLLVL.